The rows below give T cell receptor beta chains drawn from one sample of a study of shared clonotypes between healthy human individuals. Clones were sequenced by immunoSEQ multiplex PCR, and TCRdb holds only the in-frame ones, with some missing. The table lists some 2,100,000 clones, approximately 96% of them singletons. Sequencing input: naive CD4+ T cells sorted from blood. These TCRs come from a young man in good health. CDR3s include the opening cysteine and the closing phenylalanine or tryptophan. The D gene is left open where the match is weak. Size is stated for part of the rows, as once, few or many counts, or as a class when the clone is expanded.

TRBV6-1	NA	TRBJ2-3	NA	TGTGCCAGCAGTCCCGGAAGGTGGGGGGAACAGTATTTT	CASSPGRWGEQYF
TRBV9	NA	TRBJ2-6	NA	TGTGCCAGCAGCGTAGGAGGAAGTGGGGCCAACGTCCTGACTTTC	CASSVGGSGANVLTF
TRBV9	TRBD2	TRBJ2-3	once	TGTGCCAGCAGCCTCAGCGGGAGTAGCACAGATACGCAGTATTTT	CASSLSGSSTDTQYF
TRBV2	TRBD1	TRBJ1-3	NA	TGTGCCAGCAGGACGACAGGGGCTGGAAACACCATATATTTT	CASRTTGAGNTIYF
TRBV25-1	NA	TRBJ2-3	NA	TGTGCCAGCACTCGGGACACCTTCACAGATACGCAGTATTTT	CASTRDTFTDTQYF
TRBV11-2	TRBD2	TRBJ2-2	NA	TGTGCCAGCAGCTTAGGCGGGAGGAACACCGGGGAGCTGTTTTTT	CASSLGGRNTGELFF
TRBV2	NA	TRBJ1-1	NA	TGTGCCAGCAGTGAATTGGGCAGGGTAGGCACTGAAGCTTTCTTT	CASSELGRVGTEAFF
TRBV18	NA	TRBJ1-4	NA	TGTGCCAGCTCACTTCAGGGAGCAACTAATGAAAAACTGTTTTTT	CASSLQGATNEKLFF
TRBV5-1	NA	TRBJ2-7	NA	TGCGCCAGCAGCTTGGATGACAGGTCCTACGAGCAGTACTTC	CASSLDDRSYEQYF
TRBV6-6	NA	TRBJ2-2	NA	TGTGCCAGCAGTTACCCCCAGAGGGGAGAGACCGGGGAGCTGTTTTTT	CASSYPQRGETGELFF
TRBV4-1	NA	TRBJ2-1	NA	TGCGCCAGCAGCCAAGATCCCCAAACGAGCTCCTACAATGAGCAGTTCTTC	CASSQDPQTSSYNEQFF